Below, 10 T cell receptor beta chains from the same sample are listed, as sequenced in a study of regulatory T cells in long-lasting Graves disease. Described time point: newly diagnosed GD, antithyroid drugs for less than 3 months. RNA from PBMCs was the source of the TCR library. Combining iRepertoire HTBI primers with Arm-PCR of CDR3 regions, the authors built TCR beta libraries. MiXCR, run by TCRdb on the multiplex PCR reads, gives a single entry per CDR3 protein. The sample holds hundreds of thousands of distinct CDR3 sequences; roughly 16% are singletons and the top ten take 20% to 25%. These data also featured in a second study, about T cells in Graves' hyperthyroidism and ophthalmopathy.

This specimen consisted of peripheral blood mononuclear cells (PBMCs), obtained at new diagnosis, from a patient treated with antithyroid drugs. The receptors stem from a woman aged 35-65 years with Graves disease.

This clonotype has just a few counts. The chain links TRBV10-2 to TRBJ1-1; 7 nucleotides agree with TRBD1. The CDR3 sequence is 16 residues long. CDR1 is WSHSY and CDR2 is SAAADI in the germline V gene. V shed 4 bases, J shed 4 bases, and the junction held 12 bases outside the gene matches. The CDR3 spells CASSVGPQGGVTEAFF. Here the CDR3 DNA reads TGCGCCAGCAGTGTTGGCCCCCAGGGGGGTGTCACTGAAGCTTTCTTT.

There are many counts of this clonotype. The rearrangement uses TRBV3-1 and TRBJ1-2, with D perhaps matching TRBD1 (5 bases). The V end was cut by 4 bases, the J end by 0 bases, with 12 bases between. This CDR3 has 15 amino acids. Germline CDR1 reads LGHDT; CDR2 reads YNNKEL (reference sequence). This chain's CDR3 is CASSRGASANYGYTF. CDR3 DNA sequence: TGTGCCAGCAGCCGCGGGGCATCAGCTAACTATGGCTACACCTTC.

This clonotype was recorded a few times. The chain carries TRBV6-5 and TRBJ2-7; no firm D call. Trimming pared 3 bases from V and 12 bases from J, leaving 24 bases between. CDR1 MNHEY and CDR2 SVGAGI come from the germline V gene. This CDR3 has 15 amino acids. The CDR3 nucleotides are TGTGCCAGCAGTTATACCCTCCCCGGGCCCAACACTCTGTACTTC. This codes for CASSYTLPGPNTLYF.

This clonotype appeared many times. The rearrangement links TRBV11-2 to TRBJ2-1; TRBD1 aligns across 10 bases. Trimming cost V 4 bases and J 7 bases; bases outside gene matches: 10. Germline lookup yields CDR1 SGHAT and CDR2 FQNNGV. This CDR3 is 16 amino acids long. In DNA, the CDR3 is TGTGCCAGCAGCTCTGCCGGGACAGGGGAGTTTAATGAGCAGTTCTTC. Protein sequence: CASSSAGTGEFNEQFF.

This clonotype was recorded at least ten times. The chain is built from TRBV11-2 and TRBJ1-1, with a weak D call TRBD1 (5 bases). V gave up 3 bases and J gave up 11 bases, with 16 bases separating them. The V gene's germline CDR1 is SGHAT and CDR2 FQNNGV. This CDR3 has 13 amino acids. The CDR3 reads CASSFLRDGFAFF. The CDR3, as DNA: TGTGCCAGCAGCTTCCTCAGGGATGGATTCGCTTTCTTT.

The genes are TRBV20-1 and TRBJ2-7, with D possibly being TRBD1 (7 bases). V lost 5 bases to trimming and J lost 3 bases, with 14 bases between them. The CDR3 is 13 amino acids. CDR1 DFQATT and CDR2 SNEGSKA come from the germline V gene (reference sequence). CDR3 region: CSAHRQGLYEQYF. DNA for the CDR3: TGCAGTGCTCACAGACAGGGACTCTACGAGCAGTACTTC.

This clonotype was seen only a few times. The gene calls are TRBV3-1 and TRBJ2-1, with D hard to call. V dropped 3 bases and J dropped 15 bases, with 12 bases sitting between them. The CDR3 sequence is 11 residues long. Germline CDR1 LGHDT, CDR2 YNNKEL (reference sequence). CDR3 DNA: TGTGCCAGCAGCCAGCAGAACCAGCTGTTCTTC. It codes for CASSQQNQLFF.

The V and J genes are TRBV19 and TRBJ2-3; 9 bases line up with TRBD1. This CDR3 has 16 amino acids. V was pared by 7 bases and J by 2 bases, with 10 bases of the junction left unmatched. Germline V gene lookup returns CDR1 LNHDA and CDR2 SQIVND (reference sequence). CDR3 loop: CASTSPGQGSTDTQYF. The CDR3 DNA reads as TGTGCCAGTACCTCACCGGGACAGGGTTCCACAGATACGCAGTATTTT.

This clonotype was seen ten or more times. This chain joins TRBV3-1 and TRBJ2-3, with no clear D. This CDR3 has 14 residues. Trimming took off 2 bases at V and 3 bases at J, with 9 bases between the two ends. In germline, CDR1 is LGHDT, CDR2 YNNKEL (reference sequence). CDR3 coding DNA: TGTGCCAGCAGCCAATCACCCGGGACAGATACGCAGTATTTT. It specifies CASSQSPGTDTQYF.

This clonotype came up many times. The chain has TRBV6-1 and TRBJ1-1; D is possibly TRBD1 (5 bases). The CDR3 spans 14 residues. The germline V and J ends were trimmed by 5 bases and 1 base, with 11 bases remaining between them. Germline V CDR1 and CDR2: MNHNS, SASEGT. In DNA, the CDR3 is TGTGCCAGCAGTCCCGCGAGGGGGAACACTGAAGCTTTCTTT. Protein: CASSPARGNTEAFF.